This TCR beta chain was observed in a study of CD8+CD57+ T cells in acquired aplastic anemia. The authors sequenced patients whose flow cytometry had shown CD8+CD57+ cell expansion. This CDR3 is built from 15 residues. The germline gives CDR1 DFQATT, CDR2 SNEGSKA (reference sequence). V shed 7 bases, J shed 4 bases, and the junction held 13 bases outside the gene matches. This clonotype has a handful of counts. Profiles of TCR beta VDJ and CDR3 were generated from a genomic DNA template. TCRdb reprocessed the reads with MiXCR, giving one entry per CDR3 protein. The sample has a few hundred thousand distinct CDR3 sequences; roughly a third are singletons.

The chain carries TRBV20-1 and TRBJ2-5; 9 positions match TRBD2. The sequenced sample was sorted CD4+, CD8+, or CD8+CD57+ T cells (not recorded which) from PBMCs. The TCR originated in a human donor with aplastic anemia. CDR3 bases: TGCAGTGGGAATAGCGGGGGCCGCGGGGGAGAGACCCAGTACTTC. Translated: CSGNSGGRGGETQYF.